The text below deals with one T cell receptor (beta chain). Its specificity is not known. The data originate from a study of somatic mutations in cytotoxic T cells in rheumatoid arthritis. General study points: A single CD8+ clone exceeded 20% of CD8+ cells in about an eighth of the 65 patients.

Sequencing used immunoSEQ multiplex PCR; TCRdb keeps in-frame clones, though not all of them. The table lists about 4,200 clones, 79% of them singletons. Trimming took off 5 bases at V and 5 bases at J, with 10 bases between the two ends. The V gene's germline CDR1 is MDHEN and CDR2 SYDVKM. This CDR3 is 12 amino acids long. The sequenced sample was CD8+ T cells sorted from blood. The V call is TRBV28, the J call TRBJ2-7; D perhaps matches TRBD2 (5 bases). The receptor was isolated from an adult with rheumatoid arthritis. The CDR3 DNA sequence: TGTGCCAGCAGTAGAGGGTTGCACGAGCAGTACTTC. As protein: CASSRGLHEQYF.